This T cell receptor beta chain appears in the sequencing data of a study of T cell clonality in common variable immunodeficiency. As for this clone: Its antigen remains unidentified. The CDR3 goes on 3 residues after the read ends, and that part is filled in from the germline J gene.

CVID meant reduced serum IgG, IgA and/or IgM plus specific antibody deficiency. CDR1 is LNHDA and CDR2 is SQIVND in the germline V gene (reference sequence). This CDR3 has 11 residues. TCRdb keeps only in-frame clones here, not all; method: immunoSEQ multiplex PCR. The sample presents roughly 7,000 clones, none singletons. General study points: Reportedly, TCR beta sequences from common variable immunodeficiency showed fewer deletions and N-nucleotide insertions.

V and J are TRBV19 and TRBJ1-1; unclear D gene. The sequencing input was peripheral blood mononuclear cells. The sequence came from a human donor with common variable immunodeficiency. The CDR3 bases that were read are TGTGCCAGTAGTATCCAGATGGAA. Encoded protein: CASSIQME. The whole CDR3 protein is CASSIQMEAFF.